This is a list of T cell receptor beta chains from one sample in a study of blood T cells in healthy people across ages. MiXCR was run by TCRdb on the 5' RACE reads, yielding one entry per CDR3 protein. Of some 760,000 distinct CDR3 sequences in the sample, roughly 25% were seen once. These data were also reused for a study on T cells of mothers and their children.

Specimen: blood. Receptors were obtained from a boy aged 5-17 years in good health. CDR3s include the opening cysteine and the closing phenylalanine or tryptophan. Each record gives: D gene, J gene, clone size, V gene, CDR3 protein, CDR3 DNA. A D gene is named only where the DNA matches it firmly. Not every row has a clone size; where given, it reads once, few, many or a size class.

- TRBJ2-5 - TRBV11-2 CASSQEQIETQYF TGTGCCAGCAGCCAAGAACAGATCGAGACCCAGTACTTC
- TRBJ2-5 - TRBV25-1 CASSEYFKSGTQYF TGTGCCAGCAGTGAATATTTTAAATCAGGGACCCAGTACTTC
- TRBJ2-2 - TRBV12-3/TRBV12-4 CASSSLTSGELFF TGTGCCAGCAGTTCCCTAACAAGCGGGGAGCTGTTTTTT
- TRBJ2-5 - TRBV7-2 CASSQRANREETQYF TGTGCCAGCAGCCAGAGGGCCAACAGGGAGGAGACCCAGTACTTC
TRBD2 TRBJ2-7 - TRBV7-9 CASTGTTEQYF TGTGCCAGCACCGGGACTACCGAGCAGTACTTC
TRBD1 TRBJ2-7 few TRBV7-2 CASSTRTGGVWEQYF TGTGCCAGCAGTACCAGGACAGGGGGCGTATGGGAGCAGTACTTC
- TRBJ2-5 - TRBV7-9 CASSLDQAGVRQETQYF TGTGCCAGCAGCTTAGATCAAGCGGGTGTGCGTCAAGAGACCCAGTACTTC
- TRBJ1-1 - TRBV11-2 CASSSRTQYTEAFF TGTGCCAGCAGTTCAAGAACCCAGTACACTGAAGCTTTCTTT
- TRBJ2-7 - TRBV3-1 CASSQDILDEQYF TGTGCCAGCAGCCAAGATATTTTGGACGAGCAGTACTTC
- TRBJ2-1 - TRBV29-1 CSARGRTYNEQFF TGCAGCGCGCGCGGACGGACCTACAATGAGCAGTTCTTC
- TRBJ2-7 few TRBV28 CASSLFGYEQYF TGTGCCAGCAGTTTATTCGGCTACGAGCAGTACTTC
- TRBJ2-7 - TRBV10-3 CAISESGGYGSYEQYF TGTGCCATCAGTGAGTCAGGGGGTTACGGGTCCTACGAGCAGTACTTC
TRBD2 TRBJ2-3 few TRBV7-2 CASSLASGVGTDTQYF TGTGCCAGCAGCTTAGCTAGCGGGGTCGGCACAGATACGCAGTATTTT
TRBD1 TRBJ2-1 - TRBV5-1 CASSLESHRGNEQFF TGCGCCAGCAGCTTGGAGTCCCACAGGGGCAATGAGCAGTTCTTC
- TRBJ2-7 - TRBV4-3 CASSQDRGALREQYF TGCGCCAGCAGCCAAGATCGGGGGGCGCTGAGGGAGCAGTACTTC
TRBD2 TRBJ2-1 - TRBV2 CASSGEREGPNEQFF TGTGCCAGCAGTGGGGAGCGGGAGGGCCCCAATGAGCAGTTCTTC
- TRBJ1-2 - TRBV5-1 CASSLVGQTVYGYTF TGCGCCAGCAGCTTAGTCGGACAGACAGTCTATGGCTACACCTTC
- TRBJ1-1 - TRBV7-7 CASSPLKGTEAFF TGTGCTAGCAGCCCCCTCAAAGGGACTGAAGCTTTCTTT
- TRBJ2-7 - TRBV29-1 CSVVSDYEQYF TGCAGCGTTGTTTCGGACTACGAGCAGTACTTC
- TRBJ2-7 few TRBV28 CASSSPERVSNEQYF TGTGCCAGCAGTTCCCCAGAGCGGGTATCGAACGAGCAGTACTTC
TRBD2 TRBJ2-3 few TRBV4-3 CASSQQVLAGGTNTQYF TGCGCCAGCAGCCAACAGGTCCTAGCGGGCGGGACAAATACGCAGTATTTT
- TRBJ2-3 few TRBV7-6 CASSPTGTPADQYF TGTGCCAGCAGCCCAACCGGGACCCCCGCGGACCAGTATTTT
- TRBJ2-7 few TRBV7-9 CASSDLLDEQYF TGTGCCAGCAGCGACCTACTGGACGAGCAGTACTTC
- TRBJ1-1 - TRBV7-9 CASSLFSHTEAFF TGTGCCAGCAGCTTATTTTCCCACACTGAAGCTTTCTTT
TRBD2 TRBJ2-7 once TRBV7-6 CASSETSGGTYEQYF TGTGCCAGCAGCGAGACTAGCGGGGGAACCTACGAGCAGTACTTC
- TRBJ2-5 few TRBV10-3 CAISGGLGPEETQYF TGTGCCATCAGTGGGGGGCTGGGGCCTGAGGAGACCCAGTACTTC
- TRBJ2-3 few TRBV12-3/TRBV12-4 CASSLPFERSTDTQYF TGCGCCAGCAGTTTACCCTTTGAGCGCAGCACAGATACGCAGTATTTT
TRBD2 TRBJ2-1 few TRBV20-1 CSAVGLAVYNEQFF TGCAGTGCTGTCGGCCTAGCGGTTTACAATGAGCAGTTCTTC
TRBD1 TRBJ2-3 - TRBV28 CASSSPSDRGGTDTQYF TGTGCCAGCAGTTCACCTTCGGACAGGGGAGGCACAGATACGCAGTATTTT
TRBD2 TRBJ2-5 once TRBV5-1 CASSLARLAGGATQYF TGCGCCAGCAGCTTGGCCCGACTAGCGGGGGGCGCGACCCAGTACTTC
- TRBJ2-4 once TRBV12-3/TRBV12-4 CASRITPNIQYF TGTGCCAGCAGGATAACTCCAAACATTCAGTACTTC
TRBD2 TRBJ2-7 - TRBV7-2 CASSPRLASYEQYF TGTGCCAGCAGCCCTCGACTAGCAAGCTACGAGCAGTACTTC
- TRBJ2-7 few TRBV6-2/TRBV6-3 CASSRQNEQYF TGTGCCAGCAGTCGACAGAACGAGCAGTACTTC
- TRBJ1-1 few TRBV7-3 CASSPIVGFGGRAFF TGTGCCAGCAGCCCTATAGTCGGCTTTGGGGGTAGAGCTTTCTTT
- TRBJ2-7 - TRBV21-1 CASSKDLSKYEQYF TGTGCCAGCAGCAAAGACCTTTCCAAATACGAGCAGTACTTC
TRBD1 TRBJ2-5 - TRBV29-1 CSVNTGVRETQYF TGCAGCGTCAATACAGGGGTCCGAGAGACCCAGTACTTC